This T cell receptor beta chain came from a study of post-analysis software for immune sequencing data (dated by TCRdb to the mid-2010s). Regarding the study in general: The recorded disease courses included relapsing-remitting, secondary progressive and progressive-relapsing multiple sclerosis, and some patients had no subtype annotation. The patient repertoires were compared against about a dozen previously published healthy control repertoires obtained from donors aged 6 to 25 years. A subset of samples was prepared in parallel using single-end sample barcoding, then pooled and co-amplified after Illumina adapter ligation.

The library was made by PCR. Instrument on record: Illumina HiSeq 2500. To reduce PCR and sequencing biases, unique molecular identifiers were built into the TCR beta cDNA libraries. Around 500,000 cDNA molecules were obtained for every 1 to 10 million input T cells, so each molecule roughly corresponded to one T cell. The patient libraries were prepared and sequenced using the same protocol as the earlier healthy control dataset. Samples belonging to the same batch were prepared together, multiplexed and sequenced on a shared HiSeq lane. The authors processed their data as follows. MIGEC was used to process the raw barcoded reads, and molecular identifier groups with only a single read were discarded before consensus assembly and CDR3 extraction. Clonotype tables were post-analysed with VDJtools, and diversity was normalized by down-sampling all datasets to the smallest sample size. To correct batch-related cross-sample contamination, repertoire overlap clustering matched CDR3 amino acid sequences but not nucleotide sequences. TCRdb reanalyzed the raw reads on its own, using fastp at Q25 for trimming and MiXCR for clone calling, and kept in-frame beta chains. Each entry is one CDR3 protein sequence, shown with its most common DNA and genes. What appears here as the V and J calls and clone size reflects TCRdb's work, not the paper's. The sample table records about 460,000 distinct CDR3 sequences; roughly 45% of these occur just once. Around 10% of the sample is in the top ten clones.

For this clonotype: Its binding antigen is unknown. No quality values exist for individual bases; no much larger clone is one base distant.

CDR1 and CDR2 are drawn from the germline V gene: MNHEY, SVGAGI. V is reduced by 6 bases and J by 5 bases, leaving a spacing of 14 bases between them. From the cysteine up to the phenylalanine, the CDR3 has a length of 14 residues. Only the CDR3 DNA stays, 42 bases, in frame from base 1. To demonstrate the VDJtools post-analysis software, the study profiled TCR beta repertoires from the peripheral blood of about a dozen young patients with multiple sclerosis. The multiple sclerosis patients were children and adolescents between roughly 6 and 16 years of age. General conclusions and limits of the study: Direct clustering with F measure revealed strong co-clustering of samples prepared in the same batch, which led to a batch-effect correction. The multiple sclerosis patient group was slightly younger than the control group. Patients showed significantly higher frequencies than controls for five TRBV segments, among them TRBV5-6, TRBV5-1 and TRBV20-1. Compared with controls, multiple sclerosis patients had significantly lower normalized Chao1 diversity, a finding suggesting substantial peripheral T-cell clonal expansion.

The sample comprised blood. The V and J genes are TRBV6-5 and TRBJ1-5, with no D gene named confidently. The source of this sequence is a girl between 5 and 17 years old with multiple sclerosis. The CDR3 has the sequence CASSPGMRDQPQHF. The DNA is as follows: TGTGCCAGCAGCCCCGGGATGCGAGATCAGCCCCAGCATTTT.